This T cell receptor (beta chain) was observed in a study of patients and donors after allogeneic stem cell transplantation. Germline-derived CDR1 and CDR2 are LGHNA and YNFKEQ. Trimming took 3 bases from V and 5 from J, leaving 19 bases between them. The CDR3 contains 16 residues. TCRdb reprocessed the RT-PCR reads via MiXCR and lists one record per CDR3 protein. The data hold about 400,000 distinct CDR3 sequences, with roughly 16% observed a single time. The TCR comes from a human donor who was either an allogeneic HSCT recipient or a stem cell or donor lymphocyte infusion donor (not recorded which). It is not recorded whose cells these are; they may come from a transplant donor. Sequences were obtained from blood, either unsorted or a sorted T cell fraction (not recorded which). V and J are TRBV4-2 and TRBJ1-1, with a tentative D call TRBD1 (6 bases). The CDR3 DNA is TGTGCCAGCAGCCAGGGAGGCAGGGGACCGGGTACTGAAGCTTTCTTT. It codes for CASSQGGRGPGTEAFF.